The 24 T cell receptor beta chains listed next were all sequenced from one sample in a study of T cell responses to AZD1222 COVID-19 vaccine. TCRdb's table, derived via immunoSEQ multiplex PCR, lists solely in-frame clones and lacks some. This sample has around 160,000 clones, with roughly four fifths found just once. This material consisted of peripheral blood, taken on day 0 of MenACWY control vaccination. Source of these receptors: an adult in good health.

The chain couples TRBV2 to TRBJ2-5, with 7 positions matching TRBD1. The CDR3 contains 14 residues. Germline CDR1 reads SNHLY; CDR2 reads FYNNEI. V lost 7 bases, J lost 3 bases, and 8 bases stayed unmatched. CDR3 sequence (DNA): TGTGCCAGCAAAGATAGGGACAGAAAAGAGACCCAGTACTTC. It codes for CASKDRDRKETQYF.

This clone was seen only once. The chain carries TRBV4-1 and TRBJ1-2, with 9 bases identical to TRBD1. V was clipped by 0 bases and J by 4 bases; unmatched bases: 15. The CDR3 length is 19 residues. CDR1 and CDR2 from the germline V gene are MGHRA and YSYEKL. The CDR3 coding sequence is TGCGCCAGCAGCCAAGACCCCGGGACAGGGTTAGGAGGGCTCTATGGCTACACCTTC. Encoded protein: CASSQDPGTGLGGLYGYTF.

For this clone: Other nucleotide sequences from this sample produce the same CDR3. The chain joins TRBV5-1 to TRBJ2-3, with no clear D. Trimming removed 5 bases at V and 1 base at J, with 5 bases between. The CDR3 totals 12 residues. CDR1 and CDR2 from the germline V gene are SGHRS and YFSETQ. For the CDR3, the DNA is TGCGCCAGCAGGCTGGGCACAGATACGCAGTATTTT. Encoded protein: CASRLGTDTQYF. Complete variable domain (other parts from reference TRBV5-1 and TRBJ2-3): KAGVTQTPRYLIKTRGQQVTLSCSPISGHRSVSWYQQTPGQGLQFLFEYFSETQRNKGNFPGRFSGRQFSNSRSEMNVSTLELGDSALYLCASRLGTDTQYFGPGTRLTVL.

This clone has a handful of counts. This chain links TRBV4-1 with TRBJ2-4, with a weak D call TRBD2 (6 bases). Per germline, CDR1 MGHRA and CDR2 YSYEKL. V gave up 2 bases and J gave up 8 bases, with 10 bases separating them. CDR3 size: 13 residues. The CDR3 reads CASSQRTGDIQYF. The CDR3 region has the DNA TGCGCCAGCAGCCAACGTACGGGGGACATTCAGTACTTC.

The rearrangement joins TRBV28 to TRBJ2-7; 7 bases are a match to TRBD1. Germline loops: CDR1 MDHEN, CDR2 SYDVKM. This CDR3 has 13 residues. V was pared by 4 bases and J by 6 bases, with 6 bases of the junction left unmatched. The CDR3 loop is CASSSPPGGEQYV. CDR3 DNA: TGTGCCAGCAGTTCCCCCCCAGGGGGCGAGCAGTACGTC.

The rearrangement links TRBV4-1 to TRBJ1-6, with unresolved D. With 4 bases removed from V and 10 bases from J, the gap between germline ends came to 14 bases. This CDR3 comprises 14 residues. Germline V gene data show CDR1 as MGHRA and CDR2 as YSYEKL. The CDR3 DNA reads TGCGCCAGCAGCCCTCTCTGGCAGGACTCACCCCTCCACTTT. Protein: CASSPLWQDSPLHF.

The rearrangement uses TRBV15 and TRBJ2-5; D is perhaps TRBD1 (5 bases). Germline-derived CDR1 and CDR2 are LNHNV and YYDKDF (reference sequence). The CDR3 spans 12 residues. The ends were cut back, 5 bases at V and 5 bases at J, with 9 bases in the middle. CDR3 region: CATSGAHETQYF. The CDR3 DNA is TGTGCCACCAGCGGGGCCCATGAGACCCAGTACTTC. Full variable domain (rest looked up from reference TRBV15 and TRBJ2-5): DAMVIQNPRYQVTQFGKPVTLSCSQTLNHNVMYWYQQKSSQAPKLLFHYYDKDFNNEADTPDNFQSRRPNTSFCFLDIRSPGLGDTAMYLCATSGAHETQYFGPGTRLLVL.

V gene TRBV2 combines with J gene TRBJ2-7, with D perhaps being TRBD1 or TRBD2 (5 bases each). Germline-derived CDR1 and CDR2 are SNHLY and FYNNEI. V lost 6 bases and J 4 bases, leaving 10 bases between the germline ends. This CDR3 is 12 amino acids long. Here the CDR3 DNA reads TGTGCCAGCAGGGGGGACGGTTACGAGCAGTACTTC. Translated: CASRGDGYEQYF.

Only one count was recorded for this clone. This sequence joins TRBV9 and TRBJ1-5; unclear D gene. Trimming stripped 2 bases from V and 5 bases from J, with 8 bases between. Per germline, CDR1 SGDLS and CDR2 YYNGEE. This CDR3 spans 13 amino acids. In DNA, the CDR3 is TGTGCCAGCAGCGTCCAAGCGGATCAGCCCCAGCATTTT. As protein: CASSVQADQPQHF.

The chain carries TRBV3-1 (or the pseudogene TRBV3-2) and TRBJ2-2; D not resolved. Germline CDR1 reads LGHDT; CDR2 reads YNNKEL (reference sequence). V was pared by 4 bases and J by 1 base, with 13 bases between. The CDR3 totals 16 residues. The CDR3, as DNA: TGTGCCAGCAGCCCCCGGAGCGAAATGAACACCGGGGAGCTGTTTTTT. It translates to CASSPRSEMNTGELFF.

The J gene is TRBJ1-4, the V gene TRBV4-2; D uncertain. Trimming took 4 bases from V and 3 from J, leaving 18 bases between them. This CDR3 is 17 amino acids long. CDR1 and CDR2 from the germline V gene are LGHNA and YNFKEQ. The CDR3 loop reads CASSRDLLVGPNEKLFF. DNA for the CDR3: TGTGCCAGCAGCCGAGACTTATTAGTTGGTCCTAATGAAAAACTGTTTTTT.

This clone was seen just once. Here the CDR3 reads CARSPTGCAGQPQHF. CDR3 in DNA: TGTGCCAGAAGCCCCACAGGGTGCGCGGGGCAGCCCCAGCATTTT. V is TRBV5-3 and J is TRBJ1-5; tentative D call: TRBD1 (6 bases). TRBV5-3 is assigned to the ORF class and has an uncertain function. The CDR3 is 15 amino acids. V lost 4 bases, J lost 7 bases, and 18 bases lay in between.

The genes are TRBV30 and TRBJ2-7, with 9 bases lining up with TRBD1. Germline loops: CDR1 GTSNPN, CDR2 SVGIG (reference sequence). This CDR3 contains 13 residues. V gave up 1 base and J gave up 7 bases; unmatched junction bases: 5. DNA of the CDR3: TGTGCCTGGAGTGAACAGGGGGCCCTGGAGCAGTACGTC. It specifies CAWSEQGALEQYV.

The genes are TRBV6-5 and TRBJ1-1, with D unclear. The germline V and J ends were trimmed by 5 bases and 1 base, with 11 bases remaining between them. Germline values: CDR1 MNHEY, CDR2 SVGAGI. The CDR3 is made up of 14 amino acids. The CDR3 is CASSTVPPNTEAFF. The CDR3 nucleotides are TGTGCCAGCAGTACAGTCCCTCCGAACACTGAAGCTTTCTTT.

This chain connects TRBV6-5 to TRBJ2-7, with D perhaps matching TRBD1 (5 bases). CDR1 is MNHEY, CDR2 SVGAGI, per germline. CDR3 size: 13 residues. V shed 4 bases and J shed 6 bases, with 13 bases lying between them. CDR3 in DNA: TGTGCCAGCAGTTTAAAGACAGCTGGCGAGCAGTACTTC. It specifies CASSLKTAGEQYF.

The V and J genes are TRBV3-1 (or the pseudogene TRBV3-2) and TRBJ2-2; a weak D match, TRBD2 (6 bases). The V gene lost 3 bases and the J gene lost 1 base, with 12 bases spanning the gap. The germline V gene encodes CDR1 LGHDT and CDR2 YNNKEL (reference sequence). The CDR3 is 16 residues long. The CDR3 coding sequence is TGTGCCAGCAGCCACGGTTTGCGGGGGAACACCGGGGAGCTGTTTTTT. Translated: CASSHGLRGNTGELFF.

This clone has only a few counts. The chain uses TRBV2 and TRBJ1-5; TRBD1 might be the D (5 bases). The CDR3 consists of 14 residues. Germline-derived CDR1 and CDR2 are SNHLY and FYNNEI. Between the trimmed V and J ends, which lost 8 bases and 0 bases, there was a span of 11 bases. The CDR3 DNA reads TGTGCCAGCTCACCGACAGCTAGCAATCAGCCCCAGCATTTT. Protein: CASSPTASNQPQHF.

The chain is built from TRBV14 and TRBJ2-7; D possibly corresponds to TRBD1 (6 bases). V gave up 2 bases and J gave up 2 bases, with 13 bases separating them. In germline, CDR1 is SGHDN, CDR2 FVKESK. There are 15 residues in the CDR3. DNA of the CDR3: TGTGCCAGCAGCCAACCTGCGAGGGGGACCTACGAGCAGTACTTC. This encodes CASSQPARGTYEQYF.

The CDR3 region is CASTSGAGYEQYF. CDR3 DNA: TGTGCCAGCACCAGCGGGGCAGGCTACGAGCAGTACTTC. This rearrangement joins TRBV7-2 to TRBJ2-7, with TRBD2 matching 7 bases. J lost 3 bases, V lost 7 bases, and 6 bases had no gene match. Per germline, CDR1 SGHTA and CDR2 FQGNSA. The CDR3 spans 13 residues.

This rearrangement joins TRBV18 to TRBJ1-5; D is uncertain. CDR3 length equals 14 residues. Germline V gives CDR1 KGHSH, CDR2 LQKENI. V lost 6 bases, J lost 0 bases, and 9 bases lay in between. The CDR3 sequence: CASSSVASNQPQHF. CDR3 in DNA: TGTGCCAGCTCCTCGGTCGCTAGCAATCAGCCCCAGCATTTT.

The chain couples TRBV27 to TRBJ2-1; D possibly corresponds to TRBD1 (6 bases). Per germline, CDR1 MNHEY and CDR2 SMNVEV (reference sequence). The V end lost 2 bases, the J end lost 2 bases, and 13 bases lay between the germline ends. This CDR3 contains 16 residues. For the CDR3, the DNA is TGTGCCAGCAGTTTAGGCACAGGGAATCCCTACAATGAGCAGTTCTTC. It specifies CASSLGTGNPYNEQFF.

The V and J genes are TRBV27 and TRBJ2-1; TRBD2 aligns across 8 bases. Germline V gene sequence: CDR1 MNHEY, CDR2 SMNVEV (reference sequence). After removal of 4 bases from V and 7 bases from J, the junction contained 6 bases not matched to a gene. The CDR3 is 14 residues long. CDR3 nucleotide sequence: TGTGCCAGCAGTTCGGTCGGGGGGGGGAATGAGCAGTTCTTC. This sequence encodes CASSSVGGGNEQFF.

CDR3 protein: CASSLGRGKDTQYF. Here the CDR3 DNA reads TGTGCCAGCAGCTTAGGGCGGGGGAAGGATACGCAGTATTTT. J is TRBJ2-3 and V is TRBV7-3; TRBD2 aligns across 7 bases. The germline CDR1 and CDR2 sequences are SGHTA and FQGTGA. The CDR3 spans 14 residues. The V and J ends lost 2 bases and 6 bases, in that order; junction bases with no gene match: 5.

The V call is TRBV10-3, the J call TRBJ2-5, with D possibly being TRBD1 (6 bases). This CDR3 spans 14 amino acids. The V gene's germline CDR1 is ENHRY and CDR2 SYGVKD. The V and J ends lost 3 bases and 5 bases respectively, with 13 bases between them. CDR3 in amino acids: CAISEGGRTETQYF. In nucleotides, the CDR3 is TGTGCCATCAGTGAAGGGGGACGGACCGAGACCCAGTACTTC.